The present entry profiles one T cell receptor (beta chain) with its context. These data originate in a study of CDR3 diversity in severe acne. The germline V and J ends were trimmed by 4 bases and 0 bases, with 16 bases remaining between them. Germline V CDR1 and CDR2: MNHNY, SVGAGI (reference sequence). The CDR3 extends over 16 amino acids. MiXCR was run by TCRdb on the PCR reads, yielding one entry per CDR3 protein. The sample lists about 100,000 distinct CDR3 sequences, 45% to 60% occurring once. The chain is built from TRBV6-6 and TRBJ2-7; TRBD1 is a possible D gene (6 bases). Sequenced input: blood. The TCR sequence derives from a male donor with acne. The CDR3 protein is CASSFFLRTDSYEQYF. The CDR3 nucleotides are TGTGCCAGCAGTTTTTTCTTGCGGACAGACTCCTACGAGCAGTACTTC.